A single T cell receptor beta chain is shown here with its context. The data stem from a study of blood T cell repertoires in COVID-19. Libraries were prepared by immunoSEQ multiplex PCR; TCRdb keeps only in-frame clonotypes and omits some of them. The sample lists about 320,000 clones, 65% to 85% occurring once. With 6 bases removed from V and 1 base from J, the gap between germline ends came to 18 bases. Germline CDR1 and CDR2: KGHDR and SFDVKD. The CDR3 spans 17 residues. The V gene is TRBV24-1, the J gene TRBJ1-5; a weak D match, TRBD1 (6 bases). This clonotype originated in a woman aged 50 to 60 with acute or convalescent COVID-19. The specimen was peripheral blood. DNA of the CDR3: TGTGCCACCAGTCCCCAGGGGAGGGGATGGAGCAATCAGCCCCAGCATTTT. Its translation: CATSPQGRGWSNQPQHF.